Listed here is a single T cell receptor (beta chain). The data belong to a study of shared T cell receptors in the human thymus. CDR3 length: 15 residues. V gave up 4 bases and J gave up 5 bases; unmatched junction bases: 10. Germline CDR1 SGHVS, CDR2 FNYEAQ. This table comes from immunoSEQ multiplex PCR, and its TCRdb copy is limited to in-frame clones, with some not included. Of hundreds of thousands of clones listed, 70% to 90% are singletons. These data also featured in a second study, about human thymus T cells. That work adds: Thymic resections from corrective heart surgery supplied the tissue.

The chain uses TRBV7-6 and TRBJ2-5; TRBD1 matches at 7 bases. The TCR originated in a boy in the first two years of life with a congenital heart defect. Sequenced material: thymocytes. CDR3 sequence (DNA): TGTGCCAGCAGCTGGGGAGAGGGCAGGGGGGAGACCCAGTACTTC. It encodes CASSWGEGRGETQYF.